This T cell receptor (beta chain) was found in a study of PD-1 blockade in classical Hodgkin lymphoma. Notes on the study in general: There was a significant rise in CD4+ TCR diversity by C4D1, with no such rise for CD8+. Complete responders showed a baseline diversity that resembled the diversity of newly diagnosed patients.

Time point defined: cycle 4 day 1 (C4D1), after five to seven weeks of nivolumab. All patients relapsed after autologous stem cell transplantation, and brentuximab vedotin exposure varied. CD8+ T cell isolation from thawed PBMCs was performed by magnetic negative selection. Produced via immunoSEQ multiplex PCR; TCRdb's table is partial and in-frame only. The repertoire holds 6,000 to 6,500 clones, about 76% seen once, with 10% to 15% in the top ten. CDR3 length: 16 residues. The V end lost 0 bases, the J end lost 9 bases, and 20 bases lay between the germline ends. CDR1 and CDR2 from the germline V gene are MGHRA and YSYEKL. On this clone: What it binds is unknown.

The TCR sequence derives from a human donor with classical Hodgkin lymphoma. The sample consisted of CD8+ T cells from blood, taken before the fourth cycle of nivolumab. The V and J genes are TRBV4-1 and TRBJ2-5; the D gene is possibly TRBD2 (5 bases). The CDR3 region is CASSQEDLRMTEAQYF. CDR3 in DNA: TGCGCCAGCAGCCAAGAGGACTTGCGAATGACCGAGGCCCAGTACTTC.